This record looks at one T cell receptor (beta chain) sequence and its context. Its specificity is not known. This sample is drawn from a study of T cells in Graves' hyperthyroidism and ophthalmopathy. Notes on the study in general: The model predicted ophthalmopathy a median roughly 6.5 months before onset.

Germline V gives CDR1 ENHRY, CDR2 SYGVKD. V lost 6 bases to trimming and J lost 3 bases, with 9 bases between them. The length of the CDR3 is 13 residues. Amplified TCR beta CDR3 regions came from RNA transcripts. The HTBI primer set drove a first-round RT-PCR of the TCR CDR3. TCRdb called the multiplex PCR reads again in MiXCR, with one record for every CDR3 protein. The sample yields over 700,000 distinct CDR3 sequences, approximately 19% seen once. Those patients with uncontrolled infection, other autoimmune disease, pregnancy or lactation were excluded. For the diagnoses, clinical symptoms, serum thyroxine and TRAb, thyroid ultrasound and orbital computed tomography were used.

Input material: blood. The chain carries TRBV10-3 and TRBJ1-3; perhaps TRBD1 as D (6 bases). The source of this sequence is a woman aged 45-60 years with Graves' hyperthyroidism that later progressed to Graves' ophthalmopathy. The CDR3 here is CAIRGTIGNTIYF. In DNA form, the CDR3 reads TGTGCCATCAGGGGGACAATTGGAAACACCATATATTTT.